Listed below are T cell receptor beta chains from one sample, sequenced in a study of T cell responses to AZD1222 COVID-19 vaccine. Profiled with immunoSEQ multiplex PCR; TCRdb holds only in-frame clones, not every one. The table shows over 110,000 clones, with approximately 94% occurring only once. Specimen: peripheral blood, collected on day 0 of AZD1222 vaccination. The source of these receptors is an adult in good health. CDR3s include the opening cysteine and the closing phenylalanine or tryptophan.

V gene: TRBV27; J gene: TRBJ1-1; CDR3 protein: CASSLLGRHTEAFF
V gene: TRBV10-2; J gene: TRBJ2-5; CDR3 protein: CASMEGGRKTQYF
V gene: TRBV7-2; J gene: TRBJ2-3; CDR3 protein: CASSPVRSTGFHTDTQYF
V gene: TRBV5-1; J gene: TRBJ1-1; CDR3 protein: CASSLHPGQGGLGTEAFF
V gene: TRBV2; J gene: TRBJ1-2; CDR3 protein: CASSEDWGGYGYTF
V gene: TRBV6-2/TRBV6-3; J gene: TRBJ1-5; CDR3 protein: CASSYTLTGSSNQPQHF
V gene: TRBV6-5; J gene: TRBJ2-7; CDR3 protein: CASSYPAGGRYEQYF
V gene: TRBV19; J gene: TRBJ1-2; CDR3 protein: CASSDRVSVQRLRTGYTF
V gene: TRBV6-5; J gene: TRBJ1-2; CDR3 protein: CTTQTGINYGYTF
V gene: TRBV6-5; J gene: TRBJ2-1; CDR3 protein: CASSYGGVSYNEQFF
V gene: TRBV20-1; J gene: TRBJ2-5; CDR3 protein: CSARVWETQYF
V gene: TRBV6-4; J gene: TRBJ2-7; CDR3 protein: CASSDPKPHEQYF
V gene: TRBV10-1; J gene: TRBJ1-6; CDR3 protein: CASSDSDGVGVDNSPLHF
V gene: TRBV5-1; J gene: TRBJ1-3; CDR3 protein: CASSLNPDSGNTIYF
V gene: TRBV6-2/TRBV6-3; J gene: TRBJ2-7; CDR3 protein: CASSYEDISYEQYF
V gene: TRBV30; J gene: TRBJ1-5; CDR3 protein: CAWSVTGGSQPQHF
V gene: TRBV21-1; J gene: TRBJ2-1; CDR3 protein: CASTCQGYNEQFF
V gene: TRBV6-1; J gene: TRBJ2-7; CDR3 protein: CASSESTTRSYEQYF
V gene: TRBV5-1; J gene: TRBJ2-7; CDR3 protein: CASSLRFGPGEQYF
V gene: TRBV5-1; J gene: TRBJ2-7; CDR3 protein: CASSLDYLGQGALRNEQYF
V gene: TRBV27; J gene: TRBJ1-1; CDR3 protein: CASSSTTPASTEAFF
V gene: TRBV3-1/TRBV3-2; J gene: TRBJ1-5; CDR3 protein: CASSEFPGSPQHF
V gene: TRBV5-1; J gene: TRBJ2-2; CDR3 protein: CASSLGLAKSGELFF
V gene: TRBV7-2; J gene: TRBJ1-5; CDR3 protein: CASSLGETLHQHF
V gene: TRBV11-3; J gene: TRBJ1-1; CDR3 protein: CASSSSDSEAFF
V gene: TRBV2; J gene: TRBJ1-2; CDR3 protein: CASSDGVDYGYTF
V gene: TRBV6-5; J gene: TRBJ2-7; CDR3 protein: CASSAMEARYEQYF
V gene: TRBV11-2; J gene: TRBJ2-3; CDR3 protein: CASSFLLTDTQYF
V gene: TRBV15; J gene: TRBJ2-1; CDR3 protein: CATSSPPPGQGGSLHSVNEQFF
V gene: TRBV20-1; J gene: TRBJ1-6; CDR3 protein: CSASGFRGNSPLHF
V gene: TRBV6-6; J gene: TRBJ2-1; CDR3 protein: CASRLRTGRDNEQFF
V gene: TRBV29-1; J gene: TRBJ1-4; CDR3 protein: CSVAHRLSGEKLFF